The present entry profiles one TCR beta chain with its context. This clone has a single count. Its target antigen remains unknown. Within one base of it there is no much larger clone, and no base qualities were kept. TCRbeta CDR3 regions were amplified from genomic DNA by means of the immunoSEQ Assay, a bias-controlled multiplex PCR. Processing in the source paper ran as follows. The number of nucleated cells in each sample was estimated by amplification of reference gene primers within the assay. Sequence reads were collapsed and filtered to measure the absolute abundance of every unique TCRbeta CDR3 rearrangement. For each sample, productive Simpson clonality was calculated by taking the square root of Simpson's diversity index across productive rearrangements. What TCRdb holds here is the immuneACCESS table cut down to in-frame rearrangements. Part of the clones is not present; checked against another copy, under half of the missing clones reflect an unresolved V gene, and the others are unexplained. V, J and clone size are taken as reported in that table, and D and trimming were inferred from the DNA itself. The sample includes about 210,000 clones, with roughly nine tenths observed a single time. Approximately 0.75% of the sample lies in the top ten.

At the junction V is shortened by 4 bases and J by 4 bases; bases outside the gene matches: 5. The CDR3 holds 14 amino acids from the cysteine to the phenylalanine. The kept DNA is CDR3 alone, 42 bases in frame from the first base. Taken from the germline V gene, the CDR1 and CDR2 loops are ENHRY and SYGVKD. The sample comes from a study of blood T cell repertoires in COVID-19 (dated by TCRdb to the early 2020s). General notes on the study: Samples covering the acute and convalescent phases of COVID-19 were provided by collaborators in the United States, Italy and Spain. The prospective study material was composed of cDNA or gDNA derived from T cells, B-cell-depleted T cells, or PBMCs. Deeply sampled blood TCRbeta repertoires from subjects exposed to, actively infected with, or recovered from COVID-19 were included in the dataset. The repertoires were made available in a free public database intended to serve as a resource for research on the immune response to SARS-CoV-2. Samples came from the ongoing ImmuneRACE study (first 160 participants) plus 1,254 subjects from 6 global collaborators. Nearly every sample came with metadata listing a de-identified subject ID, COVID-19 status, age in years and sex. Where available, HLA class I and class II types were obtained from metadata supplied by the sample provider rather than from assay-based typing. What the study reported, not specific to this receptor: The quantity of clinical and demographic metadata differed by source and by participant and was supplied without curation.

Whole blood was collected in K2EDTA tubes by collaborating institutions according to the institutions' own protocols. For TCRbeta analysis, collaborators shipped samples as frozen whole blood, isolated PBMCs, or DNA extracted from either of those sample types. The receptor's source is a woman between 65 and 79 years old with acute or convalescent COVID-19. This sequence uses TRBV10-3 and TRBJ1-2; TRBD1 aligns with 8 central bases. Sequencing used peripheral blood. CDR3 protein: CAISVVQGAYGYTF. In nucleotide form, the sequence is TGTGCCATCAGTGTTGTTCAGGGGGCCTATGGCTACACCTTC.